The rows below give T cell receptor beta chains drawn from one sample of a study of blood T cell repertoires in COVID-19. Sequenced by immunoSEQ multiplex PCR; TCRdb stores in-frame clones only, minus some. The sample carries a few hundred thousand clones, roughly four fifths recorded once. Material for sequencing was PBMCs or T cells enriched from blood (not recorded which). Receptors originate from a man aged 40-50 years who had recovered from COVID-19. Each CDR3 is given with its conserved first and last residue. A D gene is named only where the DNA matches it firmly. Not every row has a clone size; where given, it reads once, few, many or a size class.

V,J,size,D,CDR3,DNA
TRBV7-8,TRBJ2-7,few,.,CASSPDFYEQYF,TGTGCCAGCAGCCCGGACTTCTACGAGCAGTACTTC
TRBV19,TRBJ1-1,.,TRBD1,CASSGWGQVNTEAFF,TGTGCCAGTAGTGGATGGGGACAGGTGAACACTGAAGCTTTCTTT
TRBV4-1,TRBJ2-5,.,.,CASSKDGGGRETQYF,TGCGCCAGCAGCAAAGATGGGGGGGGGCGTGAGACCCAGTACTTC
TRBV5-1,TRBJ2-5,.,.,CASSPIGGETQYF,TGCGCCAGCAGCCCTATAGGCGGGGAGACCCAGTACTTC
TRBV10-2,TRBJ1-1,.,TRBD1,CASSWGQGVGTEAFF,TGCGCCAGCAGTTGGGGACAGGGCGTGGGCACTGAAGCTTTCTTT
TRBV3-1/TRBV3-2,TRBJ2-2,.,TRBD2,CASSQGGRMVTGELFF,TGTGCCAGCAGCCAAGGCGGGAGAATGGTAACCGGGGAGCTGTTTTTT
TRBV12-3/TRBV12-4,TRBJ1-3,few,.,CASSWGSGNTIYF,TGTGCCAGCAGTTGGGGCAGCGGAAACACCATATATTTT
TRBV23-1,TRBJ2-7,.,TRBD1,CASSPRDRGYEQYF,TGCGCCAGCAGTCCCCGGGACAGGGGCTACGAGCAGTACTTC
TRBV27,TRBJ2-4,.,.,CASSGGADLAKNIQYF,TGTGCCAGCAGTGGGGGGGCGGATCTAGCCAAAAACATTCAGTACTTC
TRBV11-2,TRBJ2-1,.,.,CASSLAGSGEQFF,TGTGCCAGCAGCTTAGCAGGGTCGGGTGAGCAGTTCTTC
TRBV9,TRBJ2-2,once,TRBD1,CASSVEGTGMVGELFF,TGTGCCAGCAGCGTAGAGGGGACAGGGATGGTCGGGGAGCTGTTTTTT
TRBV16,TRBJ1-5,few,.,CASSQSAGASNQPQHF,TGTGCCAGCAGCCAAAGTGCGGGGGCGAGCAATCAGCCCCAGCATTTT
TRBV15,TRBJ1-4,.,TRBD1,CATSRVGGQGEKLFF,TGTGCCACCAGCAGAGTCGGTGGACAGGGTGAAAAACTGTTTTTT
TRBV10-3,TRBJ2-3,.,.,CAINRVGTDTQYF,TGTGCCATCAACAGGGTGGGAACAGATACGCAGTATTTT
TRBV9,TRBJ1-6,.,.,CASSVTQNSSPLHF,TGTGCCAGCAGCGTAACGCAGAATTCATCACCCCTCCACTTT
TRBV15,TRBJ1-1,.,.,CATSREDSQWAEAFF,TGTGCCACCAGCAGAGAGGACAGCCAGTGGGCTGAAGCTTTCTTT
TRBV5-4,TRBJ2-1,.,TRBD2,CASSWVAGGGNEQFF,TGTGCCAGCAGCTGGGTAGCGGGAGGGGGGAATGAGCAGTTCTTC
TRBV27,TRBJ2-7,.,.,CASSLGGDLSGEQYF,TGTGCCAGCAGTTTAGGTGGGGATCTAAGCGGCGAGCAGTACTTC